A selection of T cell receptor beta chains follows, all from one sample in a study of blood T cells in healthy people across ages. TCRdb passed the 5' RACE reads through MiXCR, listing each CDR3 protein once. The data hold some 1.6 million distinct CDR3 sequences, with 30% to 35% observed a single time. Sequencing input: blood. The source is a woman under 40 in good health. Each CDR3 is given without its conserved first and last residue. A D gene is named only where the DNA matches it firmly.

CDR3 length: 12; V gene: TRBV4-1; J gene: TRBJ1-5; D gene: TRBD1; CDR3 protein: ASSQEDRGTPQH
CDR3 length: 13; V gene: TRBV28; J gene: TRBJ2-1; D gene: -; CDR3 protein: ASSPPGLGPNEQF
CDR3 length: 12; V gene: TRBV7-2; J gene: TRBJ1-1; D gene: -; CDR3 protein: ASSDSRPNTEAF
CDR3 length: 12; V gene: TRBV20-1; J gene: TRBJ2-3; D gene: TRBD1; CDR3 protein: SARGDRTTDTQY
CDR3 length: 13; V gene: TRBV27; J gene: TRBJ1-2; D gene: -; CDR3 protein: ASSLTGPTNYGYT
CDR3 length: 17; V gene: TRBV11-2; J gene: TRBJ2-3; D gene: TRBD1; CDR3 protein: ASSHRLGQGARGTDTQY
CDR3 length: 15; V gene: TRBV28; J gene: -; D gene: -; CDR3 protein: ASSLYGMRGPAYEQY
CDR3 length: 12; V gene: TRBV3-1; J gene: TRBJ2-7; D gene: TRBD1; CDR3 protein: ASSPWDSIHEQY
CDR3 length: 14; V gene: TRBV5-1; J gene: TRBJ2-5; D gene: TRBD2; CDR3 protein: ASSSGLAGNQETQY
CDR3 length: 12; V gene: TRBV20-1; J gene: TRBJ2-5; D gene: -; CDR3 protein: SASWRDEAETQY
CDR3 length: 13; V gene: TRBV7-8; J gene: TRBJ2-5; D gene: TRBD1; CDR3 protein: ASSSTTGDGETQY
CDR3 length: 14; V gene: TRBV4-1; J gene: TRBJ2-1; D gene: -; CDR3 protein: ASSPRAQGEVNEQF
CDR3 length: 15; V gene: TRBV20-1; J gene: TRBJ2-1; D gene: -; CDR3 protein: SASRDSIGSSYNEQF
CDR3 length: 11; V gene: TRBV29-1; J gene: TRBJ1-2; D gene: -; CDR3 protein: SASTQGTHGYT
CDR3 length: 11; V gene: TRBV6-6; J gene: TRBJ1-2; D gene: TRBD1; CDR3 protein: ASSYSQGNGYT
CDR3 length: 12; V gene: TRBV20-1; J gene: TRBJ2-1; D gene: -; CDR3 protein: SARATLKTNEQF
CDR3 length: 13; V gene: TRBV7-3; J gene: TRBJ2-1; D gene: TRBD2; CDR3 protein: ASSTSGGAGNEQF
CDR3 length: 14; V gene: TRBV5-5; J gene: TRBJ2-5; D gene: TRBD2; CDR3 protein: ASSGGLAALGNEQY
CDR3 length: 13; V gene: TRBV6-6; J gene: TRBJ1-1; D gene: -; CDR3 protein: ASSYNQGMNTEAF
CDR3 length: 12; V gene: TRBV5-5; J gene: TRBJ1-2; D gene: -; CDR3 protein: ASSLDDTYYGYT
CDR3 length: 11; V gene: TRBV12-3/TRBV12-4; J gene: TRBJ2-7; D gene: TRBD1; CDR3 protein: ASRPGTVYEQY
CDR3 length: 13; V gene: TRBV4-2; J gene: TRBJ2-3; D gene: TRBD2; CDR3 protein: ASSQEAGERDTQY
CDR3 length: 14; V gene: TRBV10-3; J gene: TRBJ1-1; D gene: -; CDR3 protein: AISDLDSPENTEAF
CDR3 length: 12; V gene: TRBV11-3; J gene: TRBJ2-1; D gene: TRBD1; CDR3 protein: ASSPGRQGNEQF
CDR3 length: 12; V gene: TRBV5-1; J gene: TRBJ1-6; D gene: -; CDR3 protein: ASSLFALGSPLH
CDR3 length: 12; V gene: TRBV7-9; J gene: TRBJ2-3; D gene: -; CDR3 protein: ASSLGGAGDTQY
CDR3 length: 17; V gene: TRBV20-1; J gene: TRBJ2-1; D gene: TRBD2; CDR3 protein: SARASAGGPVSGYNEQF
CDR3 length: 11; V gene: TRBV13; J gene: -; D gene: TRBD1; CDR3 protein: ASRTTGVYEQY